A single sample gave rise to the 28 T cell receptor beta chains below, sequenced in a study of shared clonotypes between healthy human individuals. Naive CD8 populations comprised CD45RO-negative cells positively selected for CCR7, excluding terminally differentiated effector memory CD45RA+ cells. Profiling relied on immunoSEQ multiplex PCR, and the TCRdb table lists in-frame clones only, not all of them. This repertoire shows about 1.9 million clones, approximately 92% found once; its top ten account for less than 2%. Sequenced sample: naive CD8+ T cells from PBMCs. The receptors stem from a man between 18 and 35 years old in good health. Some clones in this sample may be carry-over from other donors' samples.

The chain is built from TRBV10-3 and TRBJ2-2, with D possibly matching TRBD1 (7 bases). The CDR3 consists of 15 residues. Germline V gives CDR1 ENHRY, CDR2 SYGVKD. V gave up 8 bases and J gave up 0 bases, with 13 bases separating them. The CDR3 region is CAIGQGGPNTGELFF. CDR3 nucleotides: TGTGCCATCGGCCAGGGGGGACCGAACACCGGGGAGCTGTTTTTT.

Remarks on this clone: The same CDR3 is also encoded by other DNA sequences in this sample. The chain has TRBV11-2 and TRBJ2-3, with TRBD1 as a possible D gene (6 bases). V lost 7 bases and J lost 6, with 11 bases in between. CDR3 length equals 12 residues. Germline-derived CDR1 and CDR2 are SGHAT and FQNNGV. In DNA, the CDR3 is TGTGCCAGCACCCTGGGGGCGGATACGCAGTATTTT. As protein: CASTLGADTQYF.

This chain connects TRBV15 to TRBJ1-1; the D is unclear. The CDR3 runs 16 residues. Germline V gene sequence: CDR1 LNHNV, CDR2 YYDKDF (reference sequence). V lost 2 bases and J 0 bases, leaving 13 bases between the germline ends. The CDR3 DNA sequence: TGTGCCACCAGCAGACGCCCCCGGGAAATGAACACTGAAGCTTTCTTT. This translates into CATSRRPREMNTEAFF. The variable domain in full, completed from reference TRBV15 and TRBJ1-1, reads DAMVIQNPRYQVTQFGKPVTLSCSQTLNHNVMYWYQQKSSQAPKLLFHYYDKDFNNEADTPDNFQSRRPNTSFCFLDIRSPGLGDTAMYLCATSRRPREMNTEAFFGQGTRLTVV.

This chain uses TRBV28 with TRBJ2-1; no firm D call. Germline V gene data show CDR1 as MDHEN and CDR2 as SYDVKM. The CDR3 has 15 residues. The V end lost 5 bases, the J end lost 0 bases, and 11 bases lay between the germline ends. DNA for the CDR3: TGTGCCAGCAGTCCCGACGGAAGCTCCTACAATGAGCAGTTCTTC. Translation gives CASSPDGSSYNEQFF.

The CDR3 sequence: CASTQGRSQPQHF. The CDR3 bases are TGTGCCAGCACACAGGGGAGGAGTCAGCCCCAGCATTTT. The chain is built from TRBV28 and TRBJ1-5; 7 bases agree with TRBD1. Trimming took 7 bases from V and 6 from J; bases not matched to a gene: 6. Germline V gives CDR1 MDHEN, CDR2 SYDVKM. This CDR3 region has 13 residues.

V usage is TRBV6-5 and J usage is TRBJ1-2; TRBD1 is a possible D gene (6 bases). Germline CDR1 MNHEY, CDR2 SVGAGI. Between the trimmed V and J ends, which lost 11 bases and 3 bases, there was a span of 19 bases. CDR3 length: 14 residues. The CDR3 sequence is CASGADPNYYGYTF. CDR3 sequence (DNA): TGTGCCTCAGGGGCAGACCCCAACTACTATGGCTACACCTTC.

The gene calls are TRBV15 and TRBJ2-1; 9 bases match TRBD2. V shed 5 bases and J 3 bases; nucleotides not matched to a gene: 5. The germline V gene has CDR1 LNHNV and CDR2 YYDKDF (reference sequence). The CDR3 loop spans 15 amino acids. CDR3 loop: CATSLASGIYNEQFF. CDR3 bases: TGTGCCACCAGCCTTGCTAGCGGGATCTACAATGAGCAGTTCTTC.

The CDR3: CASSLVAGRNIQYF. CDR3 bases: TGTGCCAGCAGCTTAGTGGCAGGGCGAAACATTCAGTACTTC. The rearrangement joins TRBV11-2 to TRBJ2-4; a possible D gene is TRBD1 (5 bases). Germline V gene data show CDR1 as SGHAT and CDR2 as FQNNGV. With 1 base removed from V and 6 bases from J, the gap between germline ends came to 10 bases. The CDR3 consists of 14 residues.

A word on this clone: The same CDR3 is also encoded by other DNA sequences in this sample. This rearrangement joins TRBV27 to TRBJ2-7, with D possibly being TRBD2 (6 bases). V was pared by 2 bases and J by 7 bases, with 9 bases between. CDR1 MNHEY and CDR2 SMNVEV come from the germline V gene (reference sequence). The CDR3 has 12 amino acids. Written as DNA, the CDR3 is TGTGCCAGCAGTTTAACGGAGGGGGAGCAGTACTTC. Translation: CASSLTEGEQYF.

The V gene is TRBV9, the J gene TRBJ2-7; maybe TRBD2 (5 bases). The CDR3 contains 13 residues. V was pared by 8 bases and J by 2 bases, with 14 bases between. Germline assignment: CDR1 SGDLS and CDR2 YYNGEE. The CDR3 DNA reads as TGTGCCAGTTCACTTGGACTCACCTACGAGCAGTACTTC. Protein product: CASSLGLTYEQYF.

This sequence joins TRBV27 and TRBJ1-2; 8 bases map to TRBD1. The CDR3 has 15 amino acids. V was pared by 7 bases and J by 5 bases, with 12 bases of the junction left unmatched. CDR1 and CDR2 from the germline V gene are MNHEY and SMNVEV (reference sequence). CDR3: CASKKKSDREYGYTF. For the CDR3, the DNA is TGTGCCAGCAAAAAAAAGTCGGACAGGGAATATGGCTACACCTTC.

The chain links TRBV28 to TRBJ2-7, with D perhaps matching TRBD1 (5 bases). V lost 5 bases and J lost 2, with 13 bases in between. CDR3 size: 14 residues. Germline-derived CDR1 and CDR2 are MDHEN and SYDVKM. The CDR3 nucleotides read TGTGCCAGCAGTACCCCGACAGATCCCTACGAGCAGTACTTC. As protein: CASSTPTDPYEQYF.

Comments on this clone: The same CDR3 arises from other DNA sequences in this sample as well. The V gene is TRBV19, the J gene TRBJ2-1; D unresolved. V was pared by 5 bases and J by 0 bases, with 8 bases between. This CDR3 is built from 14 residues. In germline, CDR1 is LNHDA, CDR2 SQIVND (reference sequence). The DNA for the CDR3 is TGTGCCAGTAGTCTAGGAAGCTCCTACAATGAGCAGTTCTTC. Residues: CASSLGSSYNEQFF.

The rearrangement links TRBV27 to TRBJ2-2; D is undetermined. CDR3 length equals 14 residues. The ends were cut back, 3 bases at V and 4 bases at J, with 9 bases in the middle. CDR1 is MNHEY and CDR2 is SMNVEV in the germline V gene (reference sequence). The chain's CDR3 is CASSFRQVTGELFF. The CDR3 DNA sequence: TGTGCCAGCAGTTTTCGTCAGGTCACCGGGGAGCTGTTTTTT.

This clone appeared once. This chain connects TRBV29-1 to TRBJ2-7, with D unresolved. The ends were cut back, 4 bases at V and 4 bases at J, with 14 bases in the middle. CDR1 and CDR2 (germline): SQVTM, ANQGSEA. There are 13 residues in the CDR3. CDR3 residues: CSVVLPPVYEQYF. CDR3 DNA sequence: TGCAGCGTTGTTTTACCGCCTGTTTACGAGCAGTACTTC.

This chain's CDR3 is CASSYYQHEGTEAFF. Written as DNA, the CDR3 is TGTGCCAGCAGTTACTATCAGCATGAAGGCACTGAAGCTTTCTTT. J is TRBJ1-1 and V is TRBV6-6; D call uncertain. V dropped 1 base and J dropped 4 bases, with 13 bases sitting between them. Germline loops: CDR1 MNHNY, CDR2 SVGAGI (reference sequence). This CDR3 is 15 amino acids long.

The chain joins TRBV28 to TRBJ2-7; TRBD1 agrees at 7 bases. In germline, CDR1 is MDHEN, CDR2 SYDVKM. CDR3 length: 18 amino acids. The trim removed 6 bases at V and 2 bases at J, leaving 19 bases unmatched. CDR3 amino acids: CASSSPAPPGTEPYEQYF. The DNA for the CDR3 is TGTGCCAGCAGCTCCCCAGCTCCACCCGGGACAGAGCCCTACGAGCAGTACTTC.

V usage is TRBV4-2 and J usage is TRBJ1-2, with TRBD1 identical over 8 bases. V was clipped by 5 bases and J by 5 bases; unmatched bases: 7. The CDR3 runs to 14 residues. Germline-derived CDR1 and CDR2 are LGHNA and YNFKEQ. CDR3 sequence (DNA): TGTGCCAGCAGCGCCCGGGACAGGCAATATGGCTACACCTTC. Protein product: CASSARDRQYGYTF.

The rearrangement links TRBV28 to TRBJ2-2; D remains unclear. CDR1 MDHEN and CDR2 SYDVKM come from the germline V gene. V lost 7 bases to trimming and J lost 4 bases, with 10 bases between them. CDR3 length: 13 residues. Here the CDR3 reads CASNLPRTGELFF. The CDR3 DNA reads as TGTGCCAGCAACCTCCCCCGCACCGGGGAGCTGTTTTTT.

The chain combines TRBV5-6 with TRBJ1-1; D is perhaps TRBD1 (6 bases). CDR1 and CDR2 (germline): SGHDT, YYEEEE. V was trimmed by 3 bases and J by 6 bases, leaving 12 bases between them. This CDR3 is 13 amino acids long. CDR3 bases: TGTGCCAGCAGCTCCAGGGGAGGCGCTGAAGCTTTCTTT. This encodes CASSSRGGAEAFF.

Regarding this clone: Within the sample, other DNA sequences also encode this same CDR3. The V and J genes are TRBV27 and TRBJ2-1, with D possibly being TRBD2 (6 bases). CDR1 is MNHEY, CDR2 SMNVEV, per germline (reference sequence). This CDR3 comprises 13 residues. V lost 0 bases and J lost 7, with 7 bases in between. This chain's CDR3 is CASSLSAGNEQFF. CDR3 coding DNA: TGTGCCAGCAGTTTATCCGCGGGGAATGAGCAGTTCTTC.

This clone has a single count. The rearrangement uses TRBV4-1 and TRBJ2-1; no definite D call. Germline CDR1 is MGHRA and CDR2 is YSYEKL. V shed 4 bases and J shed 0 bases, with 16 bases lying between them. The CDR3 consists of 17 residues. The CDR3 region is CASSPRGRPSSYNEQFF. As DNA, the CDR3 is TGCGCCAGCAGCCCGCGAGGACGGCCGAGCTCCTACAATGAGCAGTTCTTC.

The chain employs TRBV9 and TRBJ2-3; 10 bases agree with TRBD2. This CDR3 is 15 amino acids long. Germline lookup yields CDR1 SGDLS and CDR2 YYNGEE. With 2 bases clipped from V and 4 bases from J, the junction kept 4 bases outside the gene matches. The CDR3: CASSVPSGSSDTQYF. Here the CDR3 DNA reads TGTGCCAGCAGCGTCCCTAGCGGGAGCTCAGATACGCAGTATTTT.

V usage is TRBV6-1 and J usage is TRBJ1-5; 8 nucleotides align to TRBD1. Germline V gives CDR1 MNHNS, CDR2 SASEGT. The CDR3 runs 15 residues. V trimming: 11 bases; J trimming: 3 bases; junction bases outside the gene matches: 12. CDR3 sequence: CAGNPGGFNNQPQHF. The CDR3 DNA sequence: TGTGCCGGAAATCCAGGGGGCTTTAACAATCAGCCCCAGCATTTT.

This clone was picked up one time. V usage is TRBV27 and J usage is TRBJ1-2; 7 bases align to TRBD1. The CDR3 spans 14 residues. J was trimmed by 7 bases and V by 2 bases; bases with no gene match: 7. Per germline, CDR1 MNHEY and CDR2 SMNVEV (reference sequence). The CDR3 DNA is TGTGCCAGCAGTTTAGGCAGGGGGGGATTTGGCTACACCTTC. Translating gives CASSLGRGGFGYTF.

The chain uses TRBV7-9 and TRBJ2-3, with a tentative D call TRBD2 (5 bases). Germline V gene lookup returns CDR1 SEHNR and CDR2 FQNEAQ (reference sequence). Between the trimmed V and J ends, which lost 11 bases and 2 bases, there was a span of 17 bases. This CDR3 is built from 14 residues. In nucleotides, the CDR3 is TGTGCCGGGAAAGATGGCGGACTCACAGATACGCAGTATTTT. Translation: CAGKDGGLTDTQYF.

The chain couples TRBV28 to TRBJ1-1, with unresolved D. This CDR3 contains 12 residues. Trimming took off 6 bases at V and 4 bases at J, with 9 bases between the two ends. CDR1 MDHEN and CDR2 SYDVKM come from the germline V gene. CDR3 residues: CASSPAGTEAFF. As DNA, the CDR3 is TGTGCCAGCAGCCCGGCGGGCACTGAAGCTTTCTTT.

This clone was seen a single time. The chain is built from TRBV7-9 and TRBJ1-1, with D uncertain. CDR1 is SEHNR, CDR2 FQNEAQ, per germline (reference sequence). V was trimmed by 5 bases and J by 10 bases, leaving 23 bases between them. The CDR3 sequence is 15 residues long. Here the CDR3 reads CASSPELTTIVGAFF. The CDR3 DNA follows: TGTGCCAGCAGCCCAGAACTGACAACCATAGTTGGAGCTTTCTTT.